Each of the 20 T cell receptor beta chains below was sequenced from the same sample in a study of control samples from healthy donors and cancer patients. Assay: immunoSEQ multiplex PCR; the TCRdb copy retains only in-frame clones and omits some. Found here are some 200,000 clones, around 92% of them singletons; the top ten hold roughly 1.6%. The specimen was blood. Receptor source: a young woman in good health.

This rearrangement joins TRBV2 to TRBJ1-1; no clear D gene. Trimming removed 7 bases from V and 1 base from J, with 10 bases in between. CDR3 length: 13 amino acids. Germline-derived CDR1 and CDR2 are SNHLY and FYNNEI. The CDR3 coding sequence is TGTGCCAGCAACCTAGGAGGGAACACTGAAGCTTTCTTT. It specifies CASNLGGNTEAFF. Full variable domain (rest looked up from reference TRBV2 and TRBJ1-1): EPEVTQTPSHQVTQMGQEVILRCVPISNHLYFYWYRQILGQKVEFLVSFYNNEISEKSEIFDDQFSVERPDGSNFTLKIRSTKLEDSAMYFCASNLGGNTEAFFGQGTRLTVV.

J is TRBJ1-2 and V is TRBV6-1; no clear D. CDR3 length: 13 amino acids. Germline-derived CDR1 and CDR2 are MNHNS and SASEGT. The V gene lost 1 base and the J gene lost 4 bases, with 7 bases spanning the gap. The CDR3 spells CASSEGQIYGYTF. The CDR3 DNA reads TGTGCCAGCAGTGAAGGTCAGATCTATGGCTACACCTTC.

CDR3: CASSQQAPTDTQYF. The CDR3 nucleotides read TGCGCCAGCAGCCAGCAGGCTCCCACAGATACGCAGTATTTT. This chain uses TRBV5-1 with TRBJ2-3; D unclear. Trimming cost V 4 bases and J 2 bases, with 11 bases left between them. The CDR3 spans 14 residues. CDR1 SGHRS and CDR2 YFSETQ come from the germline V gene.

This clone has a single count. This sequence joins TRBV18 and TRBJ1-2; 7 nucleotides align to TRBD1. This CDR3 is 13 amino acids long. V was clipped by 6 bases and J by 3 bases; unmatched bases: 4. CDR1 is KGHSH, CDR2 LQKENI, per germline. The CDR3 DNA sequence: TGTGCCAGCTCGGGGACAGACCACTATGGCTACACCTTC. Its translation is CASSGTDHYGYTF. The full variable domain, completed using reference TRBV18 and TRBJ1-2, is NAGVMQNPRHLVRRRGQEARLRCSPMKGHSHVYWYRQLPEEGLKFMVYLQKENIIDESGMPKERFSAEFPKEGPSILRIQQVVRGDSAAYFCASSGTDHYGYTFGSGTRLTVV.

The chain recombines TRBV11-3 with TRBJ2-7; D is uncertain. The ends were cut back, 1 base at V and 2 bases at J, with 6 bases in the middle. CDR1 is SGHNT and CDR2 is YENEEA in the germline V gene. The CDR3 consists of 13 residues. For the CDR3, the DNA is TGTGCCAGCAGCTTAGGGTCAGCCTACGAGCAGTACTTC. Translation: CASSLGSAYEQYF.

The V call is TRBV18, the J call TRBJ1-4, with D perhaps TRBD1 (5 bases). With 2 bases removed from V and 6 bases from J, the gap between germline ends came to 7 bases. Germline V gene data show CDR1 as KGHSH and CDR2 as LQKENI. The CDR3 runs to 13 residues. CDR3 sequence: CASSPGGDEKLFF. The CDR3 DNA reads TGTGCCAGCTCACCAGGGGGGGATGAAAAACTGTTTTTT.

The chain has TRBV2 and TRBJ2-1, with 9 bases that match TRBD2. Germline V gene data show CDR1 as SNHLY and CDR2 as FYNNEI. J lost 4 bases, V lost 4 bases, and 8 bases had no gene match. The CDR3 consists of 16 residues. The CDR3 reads CASSAFSGGSYNEQFF. CDR3 coding DNA: TGTGCCAGCAGTGCCTTCAGCGGGGGGTCGTACAATGAGCAGTTCTTC.

In DNA form, the CDR3 reads TGTGCCACCAGCAGAGATCCCGGGGGGAAAGGGACAGATACGCAGTATTTT. This codes for CATSRDPGGKGTDTQYF. The genes are TRBV15 and TRBJ2-3; 7 bases line up with TRBD2. This CDR3 region has 17 residues. Germline trimming cut 0 bases from V and 3 bases from J; bases unmatched to any gene: 9. CDR1 is LNHNV, CDR2 YYDKDF, per germline (reference sequence).

The V and J genes are TRBV12-3 or TRBV12-4 and TRBJ1-4; 7 bases agree with TRBD1. Trimming took 3 bases from V and 8 from J; bases not matched to a gene: 3. This CDR3 has 13 residues. Here the CDR3 reads CASSLGTVEKLFF. The CDR3 nucleotides read TGTGCCAGCAGTTTGGGGACAGTGGAAAAACTGTTTTTT.

The rearrangement joins TRBV7-2 to TRBJ2-1; the D gene is possibly TRBD2 (5 bases). The germline CDR1 and CDR2 sequences are SGHTA and FQGNSA. The CDR3 is made up of 13 amino acids. Trimming cost V 2 bases and J 8 bases, with 10 bases left between them. The chain's CDR3 is CASSLRWRDEQFF. CDR3 in DNA: TGTGCCAGCAGCTTAAGGTGGCGGGATGAGCAGTTCTTC.

This clone was recorded only once. The V call is TRBV29-1, the J call TRBJ1-1, with TRBD1 as a possible D gene (6 bases). V lost 4 bases and J 1 base, leaving 10 bases between the germline ends. This CDR3 comprises 13 residues. Germline V gene sequence: CDR1 SQVTM, CDR2 ANQGSEA. The CDR3 DNA reads as TGCAGCGTTGTACCGGGACAGAACACTGAAGCTTTCTTT. Its translation is CSVVPGQNTEAFF.

CDR3 protein: CASITRGNNEQFF. The DNA of the CDR3 is TGTGCCAGCATCACTAGAGGGAACAATGAGCAGTTCTTC. J is TRBJ2-1 and V is TRBV6-5; tentative D call: TRBD2 (5 bases). CDR3 size: 13 residues. Germline values: CDR1 MNHEY, CDR2 SVGAGI. Deletions cut 7 bases from V and 5 bases from J, with 12 bases between.

The DNA of the CDR3 is TGTGCCAGCAGTTATGGGACAGCTAGAAACTATGGCTACACCTTC. Its translation: CASSYGTARNYGYTF. J is TRBJ1-2 and V is TRBV6-2 or TRBV6-3; 7 nucleotides line up with TRBD1. CDR1 and CDR2 (germline): MNHEY, SVGEGT. The CDR3 loop spans 15 amino acids. V shed 3 bases, J shed 2 bases, and the junction held 6 bases outside the gene matches.

The chain links TRBV5-1 to TRBJ2-1; no firm D call. This CDR3 has 13 residues. Germline lookup yields CDR1 SGHRS and CDR2 YFSETQ. The V end lost 0 bases, the J end lost 5 bases, and 6 bases lay between the germline ends. In DNA, the CDR3 is TGCGCCAGCAGCTTGGGGCCCGACAATGAGCAGTTCTTC. It translates to CASSLGPDNEQFF.

This sequence joins TRBV28 and TRBJ1-5, with TRBD1 as a possible D gene (5 bases). Trimming removed 4 bases from V and 0 bases from J, with 10 bases in between. CDR1 and CDR2 (germline): MDHEN, SYDVKM. CDR3 size: 15 residues. This chain's CDR3 is CASSSAGSSNQPQHF. DNA of the CDR3: TGTGCCAGCAGTTCGGCAGGGAGTAGCAATCAGCCCCAGCATTTT.

The V gene is TRBV6-2 or TRBV6-3, the J gene TRBJ2-3, with no clear D. The CDR3 spans 15 residues. Germline values: CDR1 MNHEY, CDR2 SVGEGT. V was trimmed by 0 bases and J by 4 bases, leaving 11 bases between them. CDR3 amino acids: CASSYSIGPADTQYF. In DNA form, the CDR3 reads TGTGCCAGCAGTTACTCGATCGGGCCGGCAGATACGCAGTATTTT.

DNA for the CDR3: TGTGCCATCAGTGAGTCGGAGGAGTCGTACGAGCAGTACTTC. It codes for CAISESEESYEQYF. The chain combines TRBV10-3 with TRBJ2-7; tentatively, D is TRBD2 (5 bases). Germline V gene sequence: CDR1 ENHRY, CDR2 SYGVKD. The CDR3 loop spans 14 amino acids. Trimming stripped 0 bases from V and 4 bases from J, with 10 bases between.

The rearrangement joins TRBV29-1 to TRBJ2-7; TRBD2 matches at 15 bases. The CDR3 sequence is 14 residues long. V shed 4 bases, J shed 2 bases, and the junction held 0 bases outside the gene matches. Germline loops: CDR1 SQVTM, CDR2 ANQGSEA. In nucleotides, the CDR3 is TGCAGCGTTGGGACTAGCGGGGGGGCCTACGAGCAGTACTTC. Translation gives CSVGTSGGAYEQYF.

V is TRBV28 and J is TRBJ2-3; possible D gene TRBD2, 6 bases. This CDR3 is built from 14 residues. V was cut by 6 bases and J by 0 bases, with 10 bases left in between. Looked up from germline, CDR1 is MDHEN and CDR2 is SYDVKM. CDR3 bases: TGTGCCAGCAGACCCGGGACTAGCACAGATACGCAGTATTTT. This codes for CASRPGTSTDTQYF. The full variable domain, rest sourced from reference TRBV28 and TRBJ2-3, is DVKVTQSSRYLVKRTGEKVFLECVQDMDHENMFWYRQDPGLGLRLIYFSYDVKMKEKGDIPEGYSVSREKKERFSLILESASTNQTSMYLCASRPGTSTDTQYFGPGTRLTVL.

This chain connects TRBV6-5 to TRBJ1-1; D is possibly TRBD1 (5 bases). From germline, CDR1 is MNHEY and CDR2 SVGAGI. V was pared by 2 bases and J by 1 base, with 8 bases between. The CDR3 consists of 14 residues. The CDR3 is CASSYQGTNTEAFF. The CDR3 coding sequence is TGTGCCAGCAGTTACCAGGGTACGAACACTGAAGCTTTCTTT.